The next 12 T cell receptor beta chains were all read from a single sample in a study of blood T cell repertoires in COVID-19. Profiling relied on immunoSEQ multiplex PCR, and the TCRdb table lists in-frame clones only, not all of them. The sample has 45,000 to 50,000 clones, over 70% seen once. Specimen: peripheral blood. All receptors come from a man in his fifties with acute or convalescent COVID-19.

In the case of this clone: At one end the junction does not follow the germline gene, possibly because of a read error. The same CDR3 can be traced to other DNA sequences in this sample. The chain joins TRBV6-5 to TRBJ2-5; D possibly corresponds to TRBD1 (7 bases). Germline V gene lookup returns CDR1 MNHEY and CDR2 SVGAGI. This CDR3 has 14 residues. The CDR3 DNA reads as TGTGCCAGCAGTTCAGGGGGGTTTGAAGAGACTCAGTACTTC. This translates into CASSSGGFEETQYF.

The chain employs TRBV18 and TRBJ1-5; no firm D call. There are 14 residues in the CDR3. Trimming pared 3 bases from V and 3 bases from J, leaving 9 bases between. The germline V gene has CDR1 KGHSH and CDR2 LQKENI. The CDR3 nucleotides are TGTGCCAGCTCACCTTCGGGGTTCAATCAGCCCCAGCATTTT. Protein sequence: CASSPSGFNQPQHF. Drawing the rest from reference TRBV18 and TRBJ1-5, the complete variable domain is NAGVMQNPRHLVRRRGQEARLRCSPMKGHSHVYWYRQLPEEGLKFMVYLQKENIIDESGMPKERFSAEFPKEGPSILRIQQVVRGDSAAYFCASSPSGFNQPQHFGDGTRLSIL.

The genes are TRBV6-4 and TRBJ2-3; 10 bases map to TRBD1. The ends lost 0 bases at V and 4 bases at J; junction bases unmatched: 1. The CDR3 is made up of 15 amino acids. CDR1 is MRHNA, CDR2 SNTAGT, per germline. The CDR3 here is CASSDSTGGADTQYF. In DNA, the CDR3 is TGTGCCAGCAGTGACTCGACAGGGGGCGCAGATACGCAGTATTTT.

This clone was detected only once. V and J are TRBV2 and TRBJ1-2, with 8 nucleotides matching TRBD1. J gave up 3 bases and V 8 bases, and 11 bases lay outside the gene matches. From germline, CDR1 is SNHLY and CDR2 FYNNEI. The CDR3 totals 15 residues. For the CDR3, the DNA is TGTGCCAGCGAGGACAGGGTCGGTAAGGACTATGGCTACACCTTC. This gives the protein CASEDRVGKDYGYTF.

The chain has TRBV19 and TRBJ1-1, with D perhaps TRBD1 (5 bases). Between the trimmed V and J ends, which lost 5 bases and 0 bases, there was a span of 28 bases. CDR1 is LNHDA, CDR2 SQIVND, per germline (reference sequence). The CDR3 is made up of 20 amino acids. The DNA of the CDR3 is TGTGCCAGTAGTTCCTCCGGGAGGGCCGCCAAATGGGGCATGAACACTGAAGCTTTCTTT. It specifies CASSSSGRAAKWGMNTEAFF. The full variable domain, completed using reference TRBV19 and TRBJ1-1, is DGGITQSPKYLFRKEGQNVTLSCEQNLNHDAMYWYRQDPGQGLRLIYYSQIVNDFQKGDIAEGYSVSREKKESFPLTVTSAQKNPTAFYLCASSSSGRAAKWGMNTEAFFGQGTRLTVV.

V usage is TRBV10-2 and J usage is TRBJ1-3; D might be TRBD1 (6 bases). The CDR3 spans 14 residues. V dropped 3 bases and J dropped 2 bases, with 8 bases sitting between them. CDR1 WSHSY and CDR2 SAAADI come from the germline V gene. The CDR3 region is CASSEQGAGNTIYF. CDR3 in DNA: TGCGCCAGCAGTGAACAGGGCGCTGGAAACACCATATATTTT.

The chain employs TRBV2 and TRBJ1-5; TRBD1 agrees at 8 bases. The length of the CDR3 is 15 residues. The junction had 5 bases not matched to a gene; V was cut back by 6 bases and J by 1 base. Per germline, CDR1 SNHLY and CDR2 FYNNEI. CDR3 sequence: CASSPGGSSNQPQHF. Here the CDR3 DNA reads TGTGCCAGCAGCCCAGGGGGCTCGAGCAATCAGCCCCAGCATTTT.

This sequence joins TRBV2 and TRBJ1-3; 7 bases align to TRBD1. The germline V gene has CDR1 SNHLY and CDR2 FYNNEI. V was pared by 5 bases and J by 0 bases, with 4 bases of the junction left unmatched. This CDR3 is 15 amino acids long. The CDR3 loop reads CASSSDRHSGNTIYF. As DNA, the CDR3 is TGTGCCAGCAGTTCGGACAGGCACTCTGGAAACACCATATATTTT. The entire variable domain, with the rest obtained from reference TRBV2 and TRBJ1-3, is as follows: EPEVTQTPSHQVTQMGQEVILRCVPISNHLYFYWYRQILGQKVEFLVSFYNNEISEKSEIFDDQFSVERPDGSNFTLKIRSTKLEDSAMYFCASSSDRHSGNTIYFGEGSWLTVV.

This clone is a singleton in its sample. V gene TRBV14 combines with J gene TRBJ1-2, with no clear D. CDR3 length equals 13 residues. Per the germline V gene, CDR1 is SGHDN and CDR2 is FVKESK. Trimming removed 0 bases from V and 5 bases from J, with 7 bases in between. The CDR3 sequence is CASSQESGYGYTF. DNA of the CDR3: TGTGCCAGCAGCCAAGAATCAGGATATGGCTACACCTTC.

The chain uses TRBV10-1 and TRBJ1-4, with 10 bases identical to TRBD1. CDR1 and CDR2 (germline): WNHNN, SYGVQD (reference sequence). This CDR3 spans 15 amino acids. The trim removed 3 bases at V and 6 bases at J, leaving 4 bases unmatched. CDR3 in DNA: TGCGCCAGCAGTGATGGCGGGACAGGGGATGAAAAACTGTTTTTT. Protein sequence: CASSDGGTGDEKLFF.

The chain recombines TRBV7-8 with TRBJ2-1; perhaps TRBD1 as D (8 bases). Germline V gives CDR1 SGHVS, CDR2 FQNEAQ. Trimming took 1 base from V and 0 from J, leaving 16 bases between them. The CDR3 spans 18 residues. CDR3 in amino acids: CASSLVGGGQASYNEQFF. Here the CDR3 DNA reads TGTGCCAGCAGCTTAGTTGGGGGGGGACAGGCCTCCTACAATGAGCAGTTCTTC.

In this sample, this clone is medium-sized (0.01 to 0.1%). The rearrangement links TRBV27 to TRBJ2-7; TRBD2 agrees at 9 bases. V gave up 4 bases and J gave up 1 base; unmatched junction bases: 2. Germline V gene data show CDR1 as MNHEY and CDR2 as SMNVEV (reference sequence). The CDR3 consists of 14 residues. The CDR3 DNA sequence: TGTGCCAGCAGTTGGGCGGGAGGGTCCTACGAGCAGTACTTC. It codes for CASSWAGGSYEQYF.